Following are 9 T cell receptor beta chains from one sample sequenced in a study of Ad26.COV2.S vaccination and SARS-CoV-2 variants. As for treatment: around 19 received Ad26.COV2.S at low or high dose, single or two shots; 5 received placebo; per-sample allocation not given. The samples date from day 63 after the first vaccine or placebo injection. Here immunoSEQ multiplex PCR was the method, and the copy in TCRdb shows in-frame clones only, minus some. This sample has around 420,000 clones, with around 87% found just once. The sequences come from peripheral blood, collected in a trial of Ad26.COV2.S vaccine versus placebo. These receptors were collected from a person aged 18-65 years who received the Ad26.COV2.S COVID-19 vaccine or a placebo.

The chain links TRBV9 to TRBJ2-1, with 7 bases identical to TRBD1. The V and J ends lost 4 bases and 10 bases, in that order; junction bases with no gene match: 5. The CDR3 has 12 amino acids. CDR1 SGDLS and CDR2 YYNGEE come from the germline V gene. CDR3 region: CASSSGRGEQFF. The CDR3 nucleotides are TGTGCCAGCAGCTCAGGCAGGGGGGAGCAGTTCTTC.

The chain couples TRBV7-8 to TRBJ2-3; the D is unclear. CDR3 size: 13 residues. Trimming pared 1 base from V and 1 base from J, leaving 3 bases between. Germline V gives CDR1 SGHVS, CDR2 FQNEAQ. The CDR3 here is CASSLDRTDTQYF. DNA of the CDR3: TGTGCCAGCAGCTTAGACCGCACAGATACGCAGTATTTT.

The chain recombines TRBV15 with TRBJ2-7; 8 bases align to TRBD1. The CDR3 totals 14 residues. V lost 7 bases and J lost 6; bases outside the gene matches: 11. Germline assignment: CDR1 LNHNV and CDR2 YYDKDF (reference sequence). Here the CDR3 reads CATNAGQAEGEQYF. The CDR3 DNA follows: TGTGCCACCAACGCGGGACAGGCGGAGGGCGAGCAGTACTTC.

The chain employs TRBV9 and TRBJ2-3; 12 bases match TRBD2. The CDR3 runs 16 residues. Trimming took 3 bases from V and 5 from J; bases not matched to a gene: 7. CDR1 SGDLS and CDR2 YYNGEE come from the germline V gene. CDR3 DNA sequence: TGTGCCAGCAGCGGATCTAGCGGGGGGGCGGTAGATACGCAGTATTTT. It translates to CASSGSSGGAVDTQYF.

This clone showed up just a few times. The chain joins TRBV2 to TRBJ1-6, with a possible D match to TRBD1 (5 bases). Deletions cut 3 bases from V and 1 base from J, with 10 bases between. The CDR3 loop spans 16 amino acids. Germline V gene data show CDR1 as SNHLY and CDR2 as FYNNEI. The CDR3 DNA reads as TGTGCCAGCAGTGATCAAGGGGAGTCCTATAATTCACCCCTCCACTTT. It is translated as CASSDQGESYNSPLHF.

V and J are TRBV7-2 and TRBJ1-3; no firm D call. V gave up 1 base and J gave up 1 base, with 11 bases separating them. CDR1 and CDR2 (germline): SGHTA, FQGNSA. This CDR3 spans 16 amino acids. CDR3 in DNA: TGTGCCAGCAGCTTAGAAGGATGGGGTTCTGGAAACACCATATATTTT. It specifies CASSLEGWGSGNTIYF.

The chain recombines TRBV7-2 with TRBJ2-2; 8 nucleotides line up with TRBD2. V shed 3 bases and J 4 bases; nucleotides not matched to a gene: 4. CDR1 and CDR2 (germline): SGHTA, FQGNSA. The CDR3 totals 15 residues. The CDR3 bases are TGTGCCAGCAGCTTCTGGCGGGGGGCCACCGGGGAGCTGTTTTTT. This translates into CASSFWRGATGELFF.

The sample holds a few counts of this clone. This chain links TRBV5-1 with TRBJ1-3; 8 nucleotides align to TRBD1. This CDR3 is built from 13 residues. With V trimmed by 4 bases and J by 8 bases, 5 bases remained unmatched. In germline, CDR1 is SGHRS, CDR2 YFSETQ. CDR3 loop: CASSPGTGDTIYF. DNA for the CDR3: TGCGCCAGCAGCCCAGGGACAGGAGACACCATATATTTT.

Only one count was recorded for this clone. The chain couples TRBV28 to TRBJ2-7, with D possibly matching TRBD2 (6 bases). The CDR3 has 13 amino acids. Trimming took off 7 bases at V and 2 bases at J, with 12 bases between the two ends. Germline loops: CDR1 MDHEN, CDR2 SYDVKM. The CDR3 bases are TGTGCCAGCACTTGGGGGGAACCCTACGAGCAGTACTTC. Amino acid sequence: CASTWGEPYEQYF.